This T cell receptor (beta chain) was documented in a study of T-cell reconstitution after alpha-beta-depleted transplantation in children. Study-level findings and limits: Reported findings indicate that, about two months after transplant, alpha-beta T cells came from several hundred expanded clones, which were derived from non-depleted graft cells. By one year post-transplant, T-cell counts and diversity largely arose from T cells that were newly produced.

The CDR3 runs to 15 residues. The V segment lost 0 bases and the J segment 5 bases; nucleotides outside the gene matches: 6. Germline-derived CDR1 and CDR2 are SGHTA and FQGNSA. A few counts support this clonotype. Its target is unknown. The TCRbeta library incorporated unique molecular identifiers. TCRdb fed the PCR reads into MiXCR, producing one record per CDR3 protein. The profile shows about 200,000 distinct CDR3 sequences, approximately 6% of them singletons. The sequence was obtained from a girl under three years old with combined immunodeficiency, due to receive a stem cell transplant. This specimen consisted of PBMCs, obtained before TCRalphabeta/CD19-depleted stem cell transplant. J is TRBJ2-5 and V is TRBV7-2, with 7 bases aligning to TRBD2. The CDR3 spells CASSLATAGSETQYF. The CDR3 nucleotides are TGTGCCAGCAGCTTAGCGACAGCGGGGTCGGAGACCCAGTACTTC.